The 27 T cell receptor beta chains listed next were all sequenced from one sample in a study of cytomegalovirus exposure and HLA in healthy donors. The table came from immunoSEQ multiplex PCR; TCRdb's copy has only in-frame clones and leaves some out. The sample comprises about 140,000 clones, about 87% of which are singletons, and 4.5% rests with the top ten. Sequencing used PBMCs. Every receptor here comes from a young man in good health and CMV-seropositive.

The V and J genes are TRBV29-1 and TRBJ2-1, with 11 bases identical to TRBD1. Germline V CDR1 and CDR2: SQVTM, ANQGSEA. The V segment lost 8 bases and the J segment 9 bases; nucleotides outside the gene matches: 12. CDR3 length: 14 amino acids. CDR3 DNA: TGCAGCACGAACGGACAGGGGGCAGTTGCTGAGCAGTTCTTC. It specifies CSTNGQGAVAEQFF.

In its sample, this clone was seen once. The chain uses TRBV7-9 and TRBJ1-2; D gene ambiguous. Germline CDR1 SEHNR, CDR2 FQNEAQ (reference sequence). The CDR3 has 13 amino acids. Trimming left V 1 base short and J 4 bases short, with 7 bases between. The CDR3 DNA is TGTGCCAGCAGCTTAGACGGGGTCTATGGCTACACCTTC. Translating it yields CASSLDGVYGYTF.

V usage is TRBV11-2 and J usage is TRBJ1-5; D is uncertain. CDR1 SGHAT and CDR2 FQNNGV come from the germline V gene. This CDR3 has 14 amino acids. V was trimmed by 1 base and J by 0 bases, leaving 4 bases between them. CDR3 DNA: TGTGCCAGCAGCTTAGGGAGTAGCAATCAGCCCCAGCATTTT. It codes for CASSLGSSNQPQHF.

The chain employs TRBV9 and TRBJ2-1; possibly TRBD2 for D (7 bases). The CDR3 sequence is 13 residues long. Germline CDR1 is SGDLS and CDR2 is YYNGEE. Trimming left V 4 bases short and J 8 bases short, with 13 bases between. The chain's CDR3 is CASSSWGGHEQFF. CDR3 sequence (DNA): TGTGCCAGCAGCTCCTGGGGGGGGCATGAGCAGTTCTTC.

This chain connects TRBV19 to TRBJ1-5; possibly TRBD1 for D (6 bases). This CDR3 has 17 residues. The V gene lost 8 bases and the J gene lost 0 bases, with 20 bases spanning the gap. The germline gives CDR1 LNHDA, CDR2 SQIVND (reference sequence). As DNA, the CDR3 is TGTGCCAGTTGTCCGGGACAAAAAAGTAATAGCAATCAGCCCCAGCATTTT. It is translated as CASCPGQKSNSNQPQHF.

The chain joins TRBV19 to TRBJ2-3; no clear D. Germline V gene lookup returns CDR1 LNHDA and CDR2 SQIVND (reference sequence). CDR3 size: 14 residues. The V and J ends lost 1 base and 8 bases respectively, with 13 bases between them. In DNA, the CDR3 is TGTGCCAGTAGTATAGGGGTACATTCAGGTACGCAGTATTTT. The encoded protein is CASSIGVHSGTQYF.

The V call is TRBV18, the J call TRBJ1-3, with a weak D call TRBD1 (6 bases). The CDR3 is 14 residues long. V was pared by 2 bases and J by 4 bases, with 9 bases between. The germline V gene encodes CDR1 KGHSH and CDR2 LQKENI. CDR3 amino acids: CASSPSRGGNTIYF. The CDR3 bases are TGTGCCAGCTCACCAAGCAGGGGAGGAAACACCATATATTTT.

The chain joins TRBV5-1 to TRBJ2-2; weak D call: TRBD2 (5 bases). Germline V gives CDR1 SGHRS, CDR2 YFSETQ. The CDR3 is 17 residues long. V was cut by 0 bases and J by 3 bases, with 15 bases left in between. The CDR3 DNA reads TGCGCCAGCAGCTTGGCGAGGTCGGGGTATCACACCGGGGAGCTGTTTTTT. This encodes CASSLARSGYHTGELFF.

This clone has just one count. DNA for the CDR3: TGTGCTAGTGAGCCCCTTAGCATGAACACTGAAGCTTTCTTT. Translating it yields CASEPLSMNTEAFF. The rearrangement joins TRBV12-5 to TRBJ1-1, with D hard to call. The V end lost 7 bases, the J end lost 0 bases, and 12 bases lay between the germline ends. This CDR3 is built from 14 residues. The germline V gene encodes CDR1 LGHNT and CDR2 FRNRAP.

The chain joins TRBV6-5 to TRBJ1-4, with a tentative D call TRBD1 (5 bases). In germline, CDR1 is MNHEY, CDR2 SVGAGI. The CDR3 runs 13 residues. The V and J ends lost 5 bases and 11 bases respectively, with 15 bases between them. The CDR3: CASSEQARGKLFF. The DNA of the CDR3 is TGTGCCAGCAGTGAGCAGGCAAGGGGCAAACTGTTTTTT.

This clone showed up just a few times. This chain joins TRBV10-3 and TRBJ2-3; 7 bases are a match to TRBD2. The length of the CDR3 is 13 residues. V dropped 4 bases and J dropped 2; count of bases not matched to a gene: 0. Germline CDR1 ENHRY, CDR2 SYGVKD. The CDR3 bases are TGTGCCATCAGTGGACTAGCCACAGATACGCAGTATTTT. Its translation: CAISGLATDTQYF.

This chain connects TRBV6-6 to TRBJ1-5; perhaps TRBD1 as D (6 bases). The CDR3 runs to 15 residues. Germline CDR1 MNHNY, CDR2 SVGAGI (reference sequence). V gave up 7 bases and J gave up 7 bases, with 20 bases separating them. The CDR3 sequence is CASTMSGTPEQPQHF. The CDR3 DNA sequence: TGTGCCAGCACTATGTCAGGGACACCAGAACAGCCCCAGCATTTT.

On this clone itself: This sample includes further DNA sequences coding for the same CDR3. The V call is TRBV6-5, the J call TRBJ2-1; 8 bases line up with TRBD1. The CDR3 is made up of 14 amino acids. Losses at the gene ends were 6 bases for V and 1 base for J; bases not matched to a gene: 2. In germline, CDR1 is MNHEY, CDR2 SVGAGI. The CDR3, as DNA: TGTGCCAGCAGAACAGGGGGGTCCTACAATGAGCAGTTCTTC. Amino acids: CASRTGGSYNEQFF.

The table lists this clone with a few counts. This rearrangement joins TRBV4-1 to TRBJ2-7, with TRBD1 matching over 10 bases. V lost 4 bases, J lost 4 bases, and 4 bases stayed unmatched. The CDR3 spans 14 residues. Germline V lookup: CDR1 MGHRA, CDR2 YSYEKL. For the CDR3, the DNA is TGCGCCAGCAGCCCCGGACAGGGGGAATACGAGCAGTACTTC. Amino acid sequence: CASSPGQGEYEQYF.

The chain joins TRBV2 to TRBJ1-1; D remains unclear. With 6 bases removed from V and 3 bases from J, the gap between germline ends came to 11 bases. CDR3 length: 13 residues. The V gene's germline CDR1 is SNHLY and CDR2 FYNNEI. The CDR3 bases are TGTGCCAGCAGGGAGAGGTTACACACTGAAGCTTTCTTT. Its protein is CASRERLHTEAFF.

This chain connects TRBV5-1 to TRBJ2-5; 9 bases agree with TRBD1. CDR3 length equals 13 residues. Germline lookup yields CDR1 SGHRS and CDR2 YFSETQ. The V segment lost 5 bases and the J segment 2 bases; nucleotides outside the gene matches: 1. CDR3 protein: CASRGQGQETQYF. The CDR3 DNA reads TGCGCCAGCAGAGGACAGGGGCAAGAGACCCAGTACTTC.

In its sample, this clone was seen once. The chain couples TRBV5-1 to TRBJ1-2; TRBD1 matches at 7 bases. V lost 4 bases, J lost 4 bases, and 10 bases stayed unmatched. CDR1 and CDR2 from the germline V gene are SGHRS and YFSETQ. CDR3 length equals 15 residues. The CDR3 is CASSNAGGLGYGYTF. The CDR3 bases are TGCGCCAGCAGCAATGCAGGGGGGCTAGGCTATGGCTACACCTTC.

The chain combines TRBV19 with TRBJ1-1; the match to TRBD1 covers 10 bases. CDR3 length: 14 amino acids. Losses at the gene ends were 5 bases for V and 8 bases for J; bases not matched to a gene: 8. The germline gives CDR1 LNHDA, CDR2 SQIVND (reference sequence). Here the CDR3 DNA reads TGTGCCAGTAGTCCGGGACAGGGGTATAAAGAAGCTTTCTTT. This encodes CASSPGQGYKEAFF.

Comment on this clone: Other DNA sequences within the sample encode an identical CDR3. This chain connects TRBV4-1 to TRBJ1-1, with D uncertain. The germline CDR1 and CDR2 sequences are MGHRA and YSYEKL. CDR3 length: 15 residues. Trimming removed 3 bases from V and 0 bases from J, with 11 bases in between. As DNA, the CDR3 is TGCGCCAGCAGCCAGGGCACAGACATGAACACTGAAGCTTTCTTT. Residues: CASSQGTDMNTEAFF.

This chain uses TRBV7-2 with TRBJ1-2; TRBD1 might be the D (6 bases). The CDR3 covers 16 residues. The V and J ends lost 4 bases and 3 bases respectively, with 18 bases between them. Germline loops: CDR1 SGHTA, CDR2 FQGNSA. CDR3 DNA sequence: TGTGCCAGCAGCTCAGGGGCGAGGGTGGTGGACTATGGCTACACCTTC. Translating gives CASSSGARVVDYGYTF. Together with reference TRBV7-2 and TRBJ1-2, the CDR3 gives the full variable domain: GAGVSQSPSNKVTEKGKDVELRCDPISGHTALYWYRQSLGQGLEFLIYFQGNSAPDKSGLPSDRFSAERTGGSVSTLTIQRTQQEDSAVYLCASSSGARVVDYGYTFGSGTRLTVV.

This clone was detected a few times. The V call is TRBV14, the J call TRBJ1-2; the D is unclear. Trimming took 0 bases from V and 3 from J, leaving 8 bases between them. The CDR3 is 14 amino acids. Germline CDR1 and CDR2: SGHDN and FVKESK. CDR3 protein: CASSQDGRYYGYTF. The DNA of the CDR3 is TGTGCCAGCAGCCAAGACGGGAGATACTATGGCTACACCTTC.

The rearrangement joins TRBV30 to TRBJ1-1; D remains ambiguous. Per the germline V gene, CDR1 is GTSNPN and CDR2 is SVGIG (reference sequence). The CDR3 length is 12 residues. V shed 0 bases and J shed 6 bases, with 8 bases lying between them. The CDR3 nucleotides are TGTGCCTGGAGTGTTGGCGGGGCTGAAGCTTTCTTT. Encoded protein: CAWSVGGAEAFF.

Remarks on this clone: This sample also contains other DNA sequences that code for the same CDR3. The V and J genes are TRBV5-1 and TRBJ2-3; D gene unclear. CDR1 is SGHRS, CDR2 YFSETQ, per germline. V shed 3 bases and J shed 0 bases, with 5 bases lying between them. This CDR3 contains 13 residues. The CDR3 region is CASSYTSTDTQYF. CDR3 coding DNA: TGCGCCAGCAGCTACACGAGCACAGATACGCAGTATTTT.

The V gene is TRBV11-2, the J gene TRBJ2-2; D is undetermined. The germline V gene has CDR1 SGHAT and CDR2 FQNNGV. The CDR3 consists of 13 residues. Trimming cost V 3 bases and J 7 bases, with 9 bases left between them. CDR3 in DNA: TGTGCCAGCAGCTTGTTTACCGGCGGGGAGCTGTTTTTT. Amino acids: CASSLFTGGELFF.

This clone was picked up one time. The chain has TRBV18 and TRBJ2-1, with D possibly being TRBD2 (6 bases). The CDR3 has 15 residues. Germline lookup yields CDR1 KGHSH and CDR2 LQKENI. The V and J ends lost 4 bases and 8 bases respectively, with 18 bases between them. The CDR3 coding sequence is TGTGCCAGCTCACGGGATAGCGGCGCTCGGGATGAGCAGTTCTTC. Translation gives CASSRDSGARDEQFF.

The CDR3 sequence: CASSLGGRDLVEAFF. DNA for the CDR3: TGTGCCAGCTCACTTGGGGGCCGTGACCTAGTTGAAGCTTTCTTT. This chain connects TRBV18 to TRBJ1-1; D perhaps matches TRBD1 (6 bases). V was trimmed by 4 bases and J by 7 bases, leaving 19 bases between them. Germline CDR1 and CDR2: KGHSH and LQKENI. This CDR3 contains 15 residues.

This clone was picked up one time. V is TRBV30 and J is TRBJ1-1; 9 nucleotides line up with TRBD1. V was clipped by 4 bases and J by 6 bases; unmatched bases: 6. The CDR3 runs 13 residues. CDR1 is GTSNPN and CDR2 is SVGIG in the germline V gene (reference sequence). In DNA, the CDR3 is TGTGCCTGGACCACAGGGGGCCCCTCTGAAGCTTTCTTT. This translates into CAWTTGGPSEAFF.